This T cell receptor beta chain originates from a study of blood T cells in healthy people across ages. Findings and caveats of the study: TCR beta diversity per million T cells fell roughly linearly with age. Because donor CMV status was unknown, expanded clonotype changes were possibly confounded.

This clonotype was detected once. What it binds is unknown. Healthy Caucasian individuals from Russia aged 6 to 90 served as donors. The CDR3 consists of 18 residues. Germline V lookup: CDR1 SGHRS, CDR2 YFSETQ. Alongside a J-beta primer mix, a sample-barcoded 5' primer served in a second PCR lasting roughly 7 to 12 cycles. MiXCR, run by TCRdb on the 5' RACE reads, gives a single entry per CDR3 protein. This sample has hundreds of thousands of distinct CDR3 sequences, with around 32% found just once. The sample consisted of blood. This receptor was taken from a woman of 80 years or more in good health. V usage is TRBV5-1 and J usage is TRBJ2-7, with TRBD2 matching 10 bases. TRBJ2-5 matches the DNA end more closely, so the J call is doubtful. The DNA for the CDR3 is TGCGCCAGCAGCAGCACGTCCAAAGCGGGAGGGCCTTCTGAGACCCAGTACTTC. It yields the protein CASSSTSKAGGPSETQYF.